These 10 T cell receptor beta chains came from one sample sequenced in a study of T cell responses to AZD1222 COVID-19 vaccine. Generated by immunoSEQ multiplex PCR, the TCRdb table keeps only in-frame clones and is missing some. The sample lists some 140,000 clones, 88% seen once, with 2.5% to 4% in the top ten. The material sequenced was peripheral blood, taken on day 0 of AZD1222 vaccination. The receptor source for this set is an adult in good health.

The chain carries TRBV5-4 and TRBJ2-2; possibly TRBD2 for D (6 bases). CDR1 is SGHNT and CDR2 is YYREEE in the germline V gene (reference sequence). V was cut by 3 bases and J by 4 bases, with 16 bases left in between. CDR3 length: 16 residues. CDR3 protein: CASSSRETSFTGELFF. CDR3 sequence (DNA): TGTGCCAGCAGCTCAAGGGAGACTAGTTTCACCGGGGAGCTGTTTTTT.

The chain recombines TRBV4-3 with TRBJ1-2; no reliable D call. Trimming pared 11 bases from V and 2 bases from J, leaving 15 bases between. Germline CDR1 reads LGHNA; CDR2 reads YSLEER. This CDR3 has 13 residues. Here the CDR3 reads CARHGLPNYGYTF. The CDR3 bases are TGCGCCCGCCACGGGCTGCCCAACTATGGCTACACCTTC.

The rearrangement joins TRBV7-2 to TRBJ1-2; no clear D. There are 15 residues in the CDR3. The germline V and J ends were trimmed by 1 base and 0 bases, with 9 bases remaining between them. Per the germline V gene, CDR1 is SGHTA and CDR2 is FQGNSA. DNA for the CDR3: TGTGCCAGCAGCTTAGGGGCCAGTCCTAACTATGGCTACACCTTC. This codes for CASSLGASPNYGYTF.

V is TRBV5-1 and J is TRBJ2-7; TRBD1 matches at 7 bases. The V segment lost 0 bases and the J segment 2 bases; nucleotides outside the gene matches: 2. This CDR3 is built from 14 residues. Germline V lookup: CDR1 SGHRS, CDR2 YFSETQ. The CDR3 coding sequence is TGCGCCAGCAGCTTGGAAGGGGGCCCCTACGAGCAGTACTTC. This gives the protein CASSLEGGPYEQYF.

V gene TRBV7-9 combines with J gene TRBJ1-3; D gene unclear. The germline V gene encodes CDR1 SEHNR and CDR2 FQNEAQ (reference sequence). V was cut by 1 base and J by 1 base, with 8 bases left in between. This CDR3 is 15 amino acids long. CDR3 sequence reads: CASSLGGFSGNTIYF. The CDR3 region has the DNA TGTGCCAGCAGCTTAGGCGGGTTTTCTGGAAACACCATATATTTT.

This clone was counted a few times. The genes are TRBV6-2 or TRBV6-3 and TRBJ2-7, with TRBD2 matching over 9 bases. The CDR3 totals 13 residues. V lost 6 bases to trimming and J lost 4 bases; unmatched junction nucleotides: 4. Germline V gene sequence: CDR1 MNHEY, CDR2 SVGEGT. The DNA of the CDR3 is TGTGCCAGCAGCGGTAGCGGGGGTTACGAGCAGTACTTC. Amino acids: CASSGSGGYEQYF.

V gene TRBV7-2 combines with J gene TRBJ2-7, with a possible D match to TRBD2 (6 bases). This CDR3 region has 13 residues. Germline V CDR1 and CDR2: SGHTA, FQGNSA. V lost 2 bases and J lost 3, with 8 bases in between. The CDR3 spells CASSLQTSYEQYF. CDR3 DNA: TGTGCCAGCAGCTTACAGACTAGCTACGAGCAGTACTTC.

This chain connects TRBV4-1 to TRBJ2-3, with 12 bases matching TRBD2. J lost 1 base, V lost 0 bases, and 2 bases had no gene match. The CDR3 has 17 residues. Germline CDR1 and CDR2: MGHRA and YSYEKL. The CDR3 reads CASSQDASGGGTDTQYF. Here the CDR3 DNA reads TGCGCCAGCAGCCAAGATGCTAGCGGGGGGGGCACAGATACGCAGTATTTT.

This rearrangement joins TRBV7-2 to TRBJ2-1; 11 bases match TRBD2. Germline lookup yields CDR1 SGHTA and CDR2 FQGNSA. With V trimmed by 4 bases and J by 6 bases, 2 bases remained unmatched. The CDR3 contains 14 residues. CDR3: CASSYSGGANEQFF. The CDR3 DNA reads TGTGCCAGCAGCTATAGCGGGGGGGCCAATGAGCAGTTCTTC.

This rearrangement joins TRBV10-3 to TRBJ1-3, with D hard to call. The CDR3 runs 15 residues. Germline V gene data show CDR1 as ENHRY and CDR2 as SYGVKD. V gave up 5 bases and J gave up 0 bases, with 11 bases separating them. CDR3 sequence: CAISITAASGNTIYF. The CDR3 DNA reads as TGTGCCATCAGTATTACCGCCGCCTCTGGAAACACCATATATTTT.